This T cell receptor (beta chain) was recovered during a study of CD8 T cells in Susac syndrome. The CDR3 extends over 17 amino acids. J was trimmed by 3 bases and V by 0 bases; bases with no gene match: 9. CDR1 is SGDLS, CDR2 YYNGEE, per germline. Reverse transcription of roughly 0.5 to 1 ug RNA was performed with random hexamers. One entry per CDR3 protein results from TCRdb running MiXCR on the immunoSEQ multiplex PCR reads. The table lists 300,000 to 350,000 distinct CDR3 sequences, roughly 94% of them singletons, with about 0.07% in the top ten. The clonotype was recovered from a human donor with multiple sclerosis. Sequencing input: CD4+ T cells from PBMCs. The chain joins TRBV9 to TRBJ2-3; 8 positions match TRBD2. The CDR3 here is CASSVAAGGSRTDTQYF. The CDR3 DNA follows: TGTGCCAGCAGCGTAGCGGCGGGAGGCTCCCGAACAGATACGCAGTATTTT.